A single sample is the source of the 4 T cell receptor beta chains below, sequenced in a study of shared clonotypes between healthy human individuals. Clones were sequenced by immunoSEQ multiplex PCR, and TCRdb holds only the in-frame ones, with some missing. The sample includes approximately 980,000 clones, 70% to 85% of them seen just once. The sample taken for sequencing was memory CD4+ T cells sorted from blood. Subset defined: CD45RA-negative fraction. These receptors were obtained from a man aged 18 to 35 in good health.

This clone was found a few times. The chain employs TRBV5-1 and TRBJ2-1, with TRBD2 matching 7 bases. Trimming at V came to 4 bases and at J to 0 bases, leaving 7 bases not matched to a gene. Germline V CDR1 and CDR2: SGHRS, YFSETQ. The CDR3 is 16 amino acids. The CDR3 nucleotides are TGCGCCAGCAGCCGCCCGAGACTAGCCTCCTACAATGAGCAGTTCTTC. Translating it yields CASSRPRLASYNEQFF.

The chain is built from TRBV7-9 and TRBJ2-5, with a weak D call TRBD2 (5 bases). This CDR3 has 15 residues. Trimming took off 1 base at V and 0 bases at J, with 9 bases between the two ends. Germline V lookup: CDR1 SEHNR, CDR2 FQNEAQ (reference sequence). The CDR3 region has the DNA TGTGCCAGCAGCTTAGGGGGAGCGAACCAAGAGACCCAGTACTTC. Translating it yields CASSLGGANQETQYF.

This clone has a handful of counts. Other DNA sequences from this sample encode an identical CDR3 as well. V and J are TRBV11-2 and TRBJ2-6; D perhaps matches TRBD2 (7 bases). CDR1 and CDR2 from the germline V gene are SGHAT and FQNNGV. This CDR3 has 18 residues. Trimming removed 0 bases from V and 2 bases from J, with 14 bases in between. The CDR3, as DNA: TGTGCCAGCAGCTTAGAAGGAGGCGGGGGCACTGGGGCCAACGTCCTGACTTTC. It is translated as CASSLEGGGGTGANVLTF.

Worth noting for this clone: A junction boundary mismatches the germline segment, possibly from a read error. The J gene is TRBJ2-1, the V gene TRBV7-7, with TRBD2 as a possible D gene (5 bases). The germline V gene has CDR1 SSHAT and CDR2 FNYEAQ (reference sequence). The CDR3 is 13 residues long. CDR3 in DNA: TGTGCTAGCAGCTTATCCGCCGCGGGTGAGCAGTTCTTC. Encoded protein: CASSLSAAGEQFF. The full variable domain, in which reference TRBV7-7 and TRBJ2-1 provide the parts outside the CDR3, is GAGVSQSPRYKVTKRGQDVTLRCDPISSHATLYWYQQALGQGPEFLTYFNYEAQPDKSGLPSDRFSAERPEGSISTLTIQRTEQRDSAMYRCASSLSAAGEQFFGPGTRLTVL.